These 11 T cell receptor beta chains share one sample of origin, sequenced in a study of blood T cell repertoires in COVID-19. Method: immunoSEQ multiplex PCR; TCRdb's copy keeps in-frame clones and lacks some. In the table there are 150,000 to 250,000 clones, 65% to 85% of which are singletons. Sequenced material: PBMCs or T cells enriched from blood (not recorded which). Every receptor here comes from a middle-aged man who had recovered from COVID-19.

The V call is TRBV3-1 (or the pseudogene TRBV3-2), the J call TRBJ2-1; TRBD1 matches at 10 bases. With 4 bases clipped from V and 5 bases from J, the junction kept 8 bases outside the gene matches. The germline CDR1 and CDR2 sequences are LGHDT and YNNKEL (reference sequence). CDR3 length equals 16 residues. CDR3 coding DNA: TGTGCCAGCAGCCTAGACGGGACAGGGGATGACAATGAGCAGTTCTTC. Translation gives CASSLDGTGDDNEQFF.

The V gene is TRBV4-1, the J gene TRBJ1-2; possible D gene TRBD1, 5 bases. CDR1 is MGHRA, CDR2 YSYEKL, per germline. CDR3 length: 14 amino acids. Trimming pared 4 bases from V and 0 bases from J, leaving 9 bases between. CDR3 protein: CASSPSGANYGYTF. The CDR3 DNA reads as TGCGCCAGCAGCCCGTCGGGGGCTAACTATGGCTACACCTTC.

The chain links TRBV5-6 to TRBJ2-1; D may be TRBD1 (5 bases). This CDR3 has 15 residues. V lost 4 bases and J 6 bases, leaving 17 bases between the germline ends. Germline V gene lookup returns CDR1 SGHDT and CDR2 YYEEEE. Here the CDR3 DNA reads TGTGCCAGCAGCCCCGGAAGACAGTCGCTCAATGAGCAGTTCTTC. Translating it yields CASSPGRQSLNEQFF.

The chain's CDR3 is CASSEEGREAQHF. CDR3 sequence (DNA): TGTGCCAGCAGTGAAGAGGGACGGGAGGCCCAGCATTTT. This chain connects TRBV2 to TRBJ1-5; D is perhaps TRBD1 (5 bases). Trimming shortened V by 1 base and J by 11 bases, and 12 bases separated the two germline ends. CDR1 is SNHLY and CDR2 is FYNNEI in the germline V gene. This CDR3 contains 13 residues.

CDR3 DNA: TGTGCCAGCAGCTTCCCTTCGGGGGGAATGAATGAAAAACTGTTTTTT. Translating gives CASSFPSGGMNEKLFF. The chain recombines TRBV7-9 with TRBJ1-4; perhaps TRBD1 as D (5 bases). The CDR3 sequence is 16 residues long. V gave up 3 bases and J gave up 5 bases, with 16 bases separating them. Germline V gene sequence: CDR1 SEHNR, CDR2 FQNEAQ (reference sequence).

The V gene is TRBV6-5, the J gene TRBJ2-5; 7 bases map to TRBD1. Germline CDR1 and CDR2: MNHEY and SVGAGI. Trimming took 0 bases from V and 0 from J; bases not matched to a gene: 4. The CDR3 is 16 residues long. The CDR3 protein is CASSYSWQGDQETQYF. The CDR3 nucleotides are TGTGCCAGCAGTTACTCATGGCAGGGGGACCAAGAGACCCAGTACTTC.

This sequence joins TRBV30 and TRBJ1-1, with D maybe TRBD1 (5 bases). Germline CDR1 reads GTSNPN; CDR2 reads SVGIG (reference sequence). The CDR3 length is 18 residues. Trimming left V 2 bases short and J 3 bases short, with 25 bases between. Here the CDR3 DNA reads TGTGCCTGGAGTCCCGGAGTTGGCAGGGATGTATCTCACACTGAAGCTTTCTTT. This translates into CAWSPGVGRDVSHTEAFF.

About this clone itself: Relative to the germline gene, one junction end is altered; a read error may explain this. This chain joins TRBV15 and TRBJ1-2, with 8 bases identical to TRBD1. CDR3 length equals 13 residues. CDR1 and CDR2 from the germline V gene are LNHNV and YYDKDF (reference sequence). The CDR3 sequence: CATSRDEGQAPTF. CDR3 sequence (DNA): TGTGCCACCAGCAGAGATGAGGGACAGGCCCCAACTTTC.

A single count supports this clone. This chain connects TRBV4-2 to TRBJ1-1, with D tentatively TRBD1 (5 bases). Germline V CDR1 and CDR2: LGHNA, YNFKEQ. Between the trimmed V and J ends, which lost 3 bases and 4 bases, there was a span of 15 bases. The CDR3 loop spans 15 amino acids. The CDR3 loop reads CASSQAGGGGTEAFF. For the CDR3, the DNA is TGTGCCAGCAGCCAGGCCGGGGGGGGTGGCACTGAAGCTTTCTTT.

This sequence joins TRBV7-2 and TRBJ1-2; D is uncertain. V was clipped by 1 base and J by 8 bases, with 8 bases between them. The CDR3 consists of 12 residues. Germline V gives CDR1 SGHTA, CDR2 FQGNSA. The CDR3 here is CASSLGVGGYTF. The DNA for the CDR3 is TGTGCCAGCAGCTTAGGTGTCGGGGGCTACACCTTC.

This chain uses TRBV4-1 with TRBJ1-5, with TRBD1 as a possible D gene (6 bases). V was pared by 4 bases and J by 6 bases, with 10 bases between. The length of the CDR3 is 13 residues. Germline CDR1 and CDR2: MGHRA and YSYEKL. CDR3 loop: CASSPPGAQPQHF. CDR3 DNA: TGCGCCAGCAGCCCCCCAGGGGCTCAGCCCCAGCATTTT.